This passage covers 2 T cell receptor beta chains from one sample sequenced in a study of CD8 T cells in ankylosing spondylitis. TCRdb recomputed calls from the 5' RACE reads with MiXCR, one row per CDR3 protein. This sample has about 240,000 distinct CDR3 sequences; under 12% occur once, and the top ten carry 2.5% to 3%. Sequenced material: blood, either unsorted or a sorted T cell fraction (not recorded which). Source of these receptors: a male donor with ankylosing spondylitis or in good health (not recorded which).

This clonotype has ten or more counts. The CDR3 sequence: CASPLDSRGANTEAFF. The DNA of the CDR3 is TGTGCCAGCCCGTTGGACTCCCGGGGAGCAAACACTGAAGCTTTCTTT. This chain uses TRBV21-1 with TRBJ1-1; the table gives TRBD1 as D, unverified against the DNA. TRBV21-1 is labeled a pseudogene. The CDR3 contains 16 residues.

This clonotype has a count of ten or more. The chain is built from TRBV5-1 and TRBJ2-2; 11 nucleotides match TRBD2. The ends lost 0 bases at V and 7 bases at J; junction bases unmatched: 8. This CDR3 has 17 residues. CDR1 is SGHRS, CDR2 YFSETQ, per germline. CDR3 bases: TGCGCCAGCAGCTTGGTCCCTACTAGCGGGAGTAGCGGGGAGCTGTTTTTT. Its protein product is CASSLVPTSGSSGELFF. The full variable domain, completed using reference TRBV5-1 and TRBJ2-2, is KAGVTQTPRYLIKTRGQQVTLSCSPISGHRSVSWYQQTPGQGLQFLFEYFSETQRNKGNFPGRFSGRQFSNSRSEMNVSTLELGDSALYLCASSLVPTSGSSGELFFGEGSRLTVL.